Described below is a single TCR beta chain sequence and its context. Its antigen is undetermined. This record comes from a study of cytomegalovirus exposure and HLA in healthy donors. The CDR3 covers 18 residues. V shed 4 bases, J shed 9 bases, and the junction held 18 bases outside the gene matches. Looked up from germline, CDR1 is SGHRS and CDR2 is YFSETQ. Overall study findings and caveats: Reports credit the classifier with highly specific, highly sensitive diagnosis of cytomegalovirus status. Reports state that TCR beta sequences accurately predicted most subjects' HLA-A and HLA-B alleles.

Primers included in the PCR were 60 Vbeta and 13 Jbeta primers. Authors' analysis steps: Approximately 9.9 million shared chains were among the roughly 80 million unique TCR beta chains that a later analysis counted. TCRdb's copy holds only in-frame clones and misses some; the assay was immunoSEQ multiplex PCR. That table is the source of V, J and clone size, and D and trimming were worked out from the DNA. This sample has some 180,000 clones, with about 86% found just once. Healthy bone marrow donors made up the donor group. The chain has TRBV5-1 and TRBJ2-7; 14 bases align to TRBD2. The sequence derives from a man aged 35-49 years in good health and CMV-seropositive. Sequenced material: PBMCs. The CDR3 here is CASSIDGLAGGAASGQYF. The CDR3 DNA sequence: TGCGCCAGCAGCATCGACGGACTAGCGGGAGGAGCAGCCTCGGGGCAGTACTTC.